The present entry profiles one T cell receptor (beta chain) with its context. Its antigen is not known. The V gene lost 4 bases and the J gene lost 0 bases, with 13 bases spanning the gap. Germline CDR1 is SGHTA and CDR2 is FQGNSA. The CDR3 contains 16 residues. This entry belongs to a study of T cell repertoires in cytomegalovirus infection. Overall study context: HLA-C-restricted CMV epitopes, recently identified, and well-studied HLA-B-restricted ones were used by the study. Evidence of both CMV infection and a matching HLA type came from public TCR beta signatures.

Via MiXCR, TCRdb re-called the reads, giving one row per CDR3 protein. Here the sample spans about 35,000 distinct CDR3 sequences, 40% to 65% being singletons. General observations from the study: There were HLA-C-restricted CMV-specific TCR beta clonotypes dominating the ex vivo response.

The clonotype comes from a human donor in good health (CMV status not recorded). Some clones in this sample may be carry-over from other donors' samples. Sequences were derived from CD8+ T cells from cultured PBMCs, sampled from culture after CMV antigen stimulation. The V gene is TRBV7-2, the J gene TRBJ2-1, with a tentative D call TRBD1 (5 bases). The DNA of the CDR3 is TGTGCCAGCAGCTCGTCAGGGCTGAGCTCCTACAATGAGCAGTTCTTC. Translating it yields CASSSSGLSSYNEQFF.